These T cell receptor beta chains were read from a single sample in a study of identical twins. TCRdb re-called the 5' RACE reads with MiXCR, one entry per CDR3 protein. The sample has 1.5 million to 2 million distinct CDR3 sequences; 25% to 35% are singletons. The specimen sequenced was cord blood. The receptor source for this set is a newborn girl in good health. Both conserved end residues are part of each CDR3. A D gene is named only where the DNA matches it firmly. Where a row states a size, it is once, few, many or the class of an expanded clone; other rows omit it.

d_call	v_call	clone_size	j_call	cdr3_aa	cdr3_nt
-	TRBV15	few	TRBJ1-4	CATTPGARTEKLFF	TGTGCCACCACCCCAGGGGCGCGTACTGAAAAACTGTTTTTT
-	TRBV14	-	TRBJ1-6	CASSPRAHYNSPLHF	TGTGCCAGCAGCCCCCGGGCCCATTATAATTCACCCCTCCACTTT
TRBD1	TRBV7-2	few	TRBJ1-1	CASRAGGSNVNTEAFF	TGTGCCAGCAGAGCAGGGGGGTCTAATGTGAACACTGAAGCTTTCTTT
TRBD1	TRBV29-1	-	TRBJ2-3	CSVEVQGLTDTQYF	TGCAGCGTTGAAGTACAGGGGTTAACAGATACGCAGTATTTT
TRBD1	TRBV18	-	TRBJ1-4	CASSPFGQGEVTNEKLFF	TGTGCCAGCTCACCTTTCGGACAGGGGGAAGTGACTAATGAAAAACTGTTTTTT
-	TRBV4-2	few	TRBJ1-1	CASSQDPENTEAFF	TGTGCCAGCAGCCAAGATCCGGAGAACACTGAAGCTTTCTTT
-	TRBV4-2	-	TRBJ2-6	CASSQQSGSVSSGANVLTF	TGTGCCAGCAGCCAGCAGTCCGGCAGCGTAAGCTCTGGGGCCAACGTCCTGACTTTC
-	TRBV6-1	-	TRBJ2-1	CASSEFLTGEQFF	TGTGCCAGCAGTGAATTTCTGACTGGTGAGCAGTTCTTC
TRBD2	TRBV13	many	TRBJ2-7	CASSLALAGDRYEQYF	TGTGCCAGCAGCTTAGCCCTAGCGGGAGATCGCTACGAGCAGTACTTC
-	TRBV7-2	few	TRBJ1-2	CASSSVRQHGYTF	TGTGCCAGCAGCTCCGTCAGACAGCATGGCTACACCTTC
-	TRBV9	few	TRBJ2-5	CASSVSPGGETQYF	TGTGCCAGCAGCGTTAGCCCCGGGGGAGAGACCCAGTACTTC
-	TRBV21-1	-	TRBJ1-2	CASSEVVLYFRDGYTF	TGTGCCAGCAGCGAAGTAGTTTTGTACTTTAGGGACGGCTACACCTTC
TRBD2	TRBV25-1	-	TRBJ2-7	CASSRWTSGYNEQYF	TGTGCCAGCAGCCGTTGGACTAGCGGCTACAATGAGCAGTACTTC
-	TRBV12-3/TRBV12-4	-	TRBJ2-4	CASSTRRQTGAKNIQYF	TGTGCCAGCAGTACACGCCGGCAAACCGGAGCCAAAAACATTCAGTACTTC
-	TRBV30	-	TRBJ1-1	CAWSAGVIRAFF	TGTGCCTGGAGTGCGGGGGTAATAAGAGCTTTCTTT
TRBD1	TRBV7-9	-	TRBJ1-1	CASSLTQGKDTEAFF	TGTGCCAGCAGCTTGACACAGGGGAAGGACACTGAAGCTTTCTTT
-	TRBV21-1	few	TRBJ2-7	CASSPHDGTSGILNEQYF	TGTGCCAGCAGCCCCCACGACGGGACTAGCGGGATCCTCAACGAGCAGTACTTC
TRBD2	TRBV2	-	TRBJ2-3	CASKRSGVGTDTQYF	TGTGCCAGCAAAAGGAGCGGGGTTGGCACAGATACGCAGTATTTT
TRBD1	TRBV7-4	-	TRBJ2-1	CASSLAPGQGKFVGHNEQFF	TGTGCCAGCAGCTTAGCTCCGGGACAGGGAAAATTTGTAGGACACAATGAGCAGTTCTTC
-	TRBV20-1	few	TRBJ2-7	CSARGQGEYEQYF	TGCAGTGCGCGGGGGCAGGGGGAATACGAGCAGTACTTC
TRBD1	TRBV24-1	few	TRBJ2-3	CATSQQGADTQYF	TGTGCCACCAGTCAACAGGGGGCAGATACGCAGTATTTT
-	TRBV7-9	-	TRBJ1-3	CASSNGRSQGSGNTIYF	TGTGCCAGCAGCAATGGAAGAAGTCAGGGGAGTGGAAACACCATATATTTT
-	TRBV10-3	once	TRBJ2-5	CAISWASGEQYF	TGTGCCATCAGTTGGGCGTCGGGGGAGCAGTACTTC
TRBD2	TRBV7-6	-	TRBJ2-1	CASSLMRGGAYNEQFF	TGTGCCAGCAGCTTAATGCGGGGGGGCGCCTACAATGAGCAGTTCTTC
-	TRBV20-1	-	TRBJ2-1	CSAPRFPSTYNEQFF	TGCAGTGCTCCTCGATTTCCCTCTACCTACAATGAGCAGTTCTTC
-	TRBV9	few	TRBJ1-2	CASSVDSTNYGYTF	TGTGCCAGCAGCGTAGACAGTACTAACTATGGCTACACCTTC
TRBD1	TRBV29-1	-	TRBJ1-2	CSVESGGLVYGYTF	TGCAGCGTTGAGTCAGGGGGCTTGGTCTATGGCTACACCTTC
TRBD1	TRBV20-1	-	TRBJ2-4	CSARRGLGGQNIQYF	TGCAGTGCTAGACGGGGTCTAGGGGGCCAAAACATTCAGTACTTC
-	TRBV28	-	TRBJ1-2	CASTLRGASGYTF	TGTGCCAGCACCCTCCGGGGGGCAAGTGGCTACACCTTC
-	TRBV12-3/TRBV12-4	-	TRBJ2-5	CASRNTGWETQYF	TGTGCCAGCAGGAACACAGGATGGGAGACCCAGTACTTC
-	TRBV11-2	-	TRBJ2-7	CASSLSGVVDEQYF	TGTGCCAGCAGCTTATCCGGGGTCGTGGACGAGCAGTACTTC
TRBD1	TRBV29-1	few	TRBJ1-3	CSVEDPGQGGGNTIYF	TGCAGCGTTGAAGATCCGGGACAGGGCGGGGGAAACACCATATATTTT
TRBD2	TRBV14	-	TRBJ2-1	CASSAASGRNNEQFF	TGTGCCAGCAGCGCAGCTAGCGGGCGAAACAATGAGCAGTTCTTC
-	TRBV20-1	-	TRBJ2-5	CSVSGGRVQETQYF	TGCAGTGTTTCAGGGGGGCGGGTTCAAGAGACCCAGTACTTC
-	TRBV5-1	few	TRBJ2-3	CASSLRSFADTQYF	TGCGCCAGCAGCTTAAGGAGCTTTGCAGATACGCAGTATTTT
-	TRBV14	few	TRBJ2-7	CASSLPQGRKPNEQYF	TGTGCCAGCAGCCTTCCACAGGGACGTAAGCCTAACGAGCAGTACTTC
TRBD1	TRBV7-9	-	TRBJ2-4	CASSLASTRGRWRNIQYF	TGTGCCAGCAGCTTAGCTTCAACCAGGGGGCGATGGAGAAACATTCAGTACTTC
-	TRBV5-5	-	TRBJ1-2	CASSFQTAPYGYTF	TGTGCCAGCAGCTTTCAGACAGCGCCCTATGGCTACACCTTC
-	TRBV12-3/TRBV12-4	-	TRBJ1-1	CASTLPRNTEAFF	TGTGCCAGCACCCTTCCCCGGAACACTGAAGCTTTCTTT
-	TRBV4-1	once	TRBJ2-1	CATSRTLSYNEQFF	TGCGCCACGAGCAGGACTTTGTCCTACAATGAGCAGTTCTTC
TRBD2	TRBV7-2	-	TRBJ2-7	CASSLAFTSGYSYEQYF	TGTGCCAGCAGCTTAGCGTTTACTAGCGGGTACTCCTACGAGCAGTACTTC
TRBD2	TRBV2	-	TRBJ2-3	CASRAGEITDTQYF	TGTGCCAGCAGAGCGGGGGAGATCACAGATACGCAGTATTTT
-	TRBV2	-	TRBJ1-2	CAITPSYGYTF	TGTGCCATCACCCCCAGCTATGGCTACACCTTC
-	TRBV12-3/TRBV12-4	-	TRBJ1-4	CASSLRTVAKLFF	TGTGCCAGCAGTTTACGGACAGTGGCTAAACTGTTTTTT
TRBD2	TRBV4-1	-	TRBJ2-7	CASSQDSSSGGYNEQYF	TGCGCCAGCAGCCAAGATAGCTCTAGCGGGGGATACAATGAGCAGTACTTC
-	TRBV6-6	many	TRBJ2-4	CASSYSQPKNIQYF	TGTGCCAGCAGTTACTCACAGCCCAAAAACATTCAGTACTTC
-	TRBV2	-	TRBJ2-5	CASKVRDVQETQYF	TGTGCCAGCAAGGTACGGGATGTCCAAGAGACCCAGTACTTC
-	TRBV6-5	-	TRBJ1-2	CASSYSPGLIYGYTF	TGTGCCAGCAGTTACTCACCGGGACTCATCTATGGCTACACCTTC
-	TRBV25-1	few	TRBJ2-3	CASSEWNWGTDTQYF	TGTGCCAGCAGTGAATGGAACTGGGGGACAGATACGCAGTATTTT
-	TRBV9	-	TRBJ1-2	CASSVDGTNLNYGYTF	TGTGCCAGCAGCGTAGATGGGACAAACCTTAACTATGGCTACACCTTC
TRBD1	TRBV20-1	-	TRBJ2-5	CSAPGTEETQYF	TGCAGTGCTCCCGGGACAGAAGAGACCCAGTACTTC
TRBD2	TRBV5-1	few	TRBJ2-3	CASSPALAGQGTDTQYF	TGCGCCAGCAGCCCTGCCTTAGCGGGACAAGGCACAGATACGCAGTATTTT
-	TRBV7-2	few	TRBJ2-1	CASSLWLPLEQFF	TGTGCCAGCAGCTTATGGCTTCCCTTAGAGCAGTTCTTC
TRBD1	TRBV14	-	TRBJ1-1	CASSPYLQGGEAFF	TGTGCCAGCAGCCCATATTTACAGGGGGGTGAAGCTTTCTTT